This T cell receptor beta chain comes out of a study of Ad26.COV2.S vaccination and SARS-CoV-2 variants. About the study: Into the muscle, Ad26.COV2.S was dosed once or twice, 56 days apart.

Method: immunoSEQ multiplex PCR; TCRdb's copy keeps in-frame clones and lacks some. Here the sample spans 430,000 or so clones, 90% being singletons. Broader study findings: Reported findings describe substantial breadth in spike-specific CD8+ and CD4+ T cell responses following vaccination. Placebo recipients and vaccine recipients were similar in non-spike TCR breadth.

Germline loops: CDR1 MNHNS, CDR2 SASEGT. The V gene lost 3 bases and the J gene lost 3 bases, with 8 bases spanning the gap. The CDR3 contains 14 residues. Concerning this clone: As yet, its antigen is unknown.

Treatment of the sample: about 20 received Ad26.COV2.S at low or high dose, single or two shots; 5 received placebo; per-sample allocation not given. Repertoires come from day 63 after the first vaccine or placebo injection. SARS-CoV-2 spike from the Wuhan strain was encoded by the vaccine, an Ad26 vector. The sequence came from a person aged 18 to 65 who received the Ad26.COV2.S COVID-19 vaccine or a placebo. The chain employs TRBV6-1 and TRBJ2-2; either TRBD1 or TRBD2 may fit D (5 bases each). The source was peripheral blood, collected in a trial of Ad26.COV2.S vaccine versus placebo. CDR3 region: CASSEGPYTGELFF. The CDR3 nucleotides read TGTGCCAGCAGTGAGGGACCTTACACCGGGGAGCTGTTTTTT.